Shown below are 12 T cell receptor beta chains from a single sample sequenced in a study of blood T cell repertoires in COVID-19. Repertoires were generated with immunoSEQ multiplex PCR, while TCRdb's copy carries only in-frame clones and drops some. Of 150,000 or so clones in the sample, 85% to 90% were seen once. Sample: peripheral blood. The source is a man over 45 with active or convalescent COVID-19.

The chain is built from TRBV4-1 and TRBJ1-2; TRBD1 agrees at 8 bases. V shed 4 bases, J shed 4 bases, and the junction held 11 bases outside the gene matches. The CDR3 loop spans 16 amino acids. The germline V gene has CDR1 MGHRA and CDR2 YSYEKL. The CDR3 region is CASSPEADRGGYGYTF. Written as DNA, the CDR3 is TGCGCCAGCAGCCCAGAGGCCGACAGGGGAGGCTATGGCTACACCTTC.

This chain joins TRBV19 and TRBJ1-6; 10 bases match TRBD1. This CDR3 spans 16 amino acids. Per the germline V gene, CDR1 is LNHDA and CDR2 is SQIVND (reference sequence). The V and J ends lost 7 bases and 1 base, in that order; junction bases with no gene match: 4. CDR3 amino acids: CASTTGGLSYNSPLHF. CDR3 bases: TGTGCCAGTACGACAGGGGGCTTATCCTATAATTCACCCCTCCACTTT. The entire variable domain, with the rest obtained from reference TRBV19 and TRBJ1-6, is as follows: DGGITQSPKYLFRKEGQNVTLSCEQNLNHDAMYWYRQDPGQGLRLIYYSQIVNDFQKGDIAEGYSVSREKKESFPLTVTSAQKNPTAFYLCASTTGGLSYNSPLHFGNGTRLTVT.

The V gene is TRBV18, the J gene TRBJ2-2; the D gene is possibly TRBD1 (6 bases). The CDR3 consists of 14 residues. From germline, CDR1 is KGHSH and CDR2 LQKENI. The V and J ends lost 5 bases and 6 bases respectively, with 13 bases between them. The CDR3 DNA reads TGTGCCAGCTCAAGCCGGGACAATTCCGGGGAGCTGTTTTTT. It translates to CASSSRDNSGELFF.

This clone is medium-sized in the sample. The identical CDR3 is also encoded by other nucleotide sequences in the sample. The genes are TRBV19 and TRBJ1-2; TRBD1 matches at 7 bases. Looked up from germline, CDR1 is LNHDA and CDR2 is SQIVND (reference sequence). Losses at the gene ends were 2 bases for V and 3 bases for J; bases not matched to a gene: 0. CDR3 length equals 13 residues. For the CDR3, the DNA is TGTGCCAGTAGTATAACAGGGGACTATGGCTACACCTTC. The encoded protein is CASSITGDYGYTF. The variable domain in full, completed from reference TRBV19 and TRBJ1-2, reads DGGITQSPKYLFRKEGQNVTLSCEQNLNHDAMYWYRQDPGQGLRLIYYSQIVNDFQKGDIAEGYSVSREKKESFPLTVTSAQKNPTAFYLCASSITGDYGYTFGSGTRLTVV.

The genes are TRBV10-3 and TRBJ2-7, with a tentative D call TRBD1 (6 bases). Germline V gives CDR1 ENHRY, CDR2 SYGVKD. The CDR3 contains 16 residues. The V end lost 4 bases, the J end lost 4 bases, and 20 bases lay between the germline ends. CDR3 region: CAISVSGLGGEYEQYF. The CDR3 DNA sequence: TGTGCCATCAGTGTATCCGGGCTAGGGGGAGAATACGAGCAGTACTTC.

Here the CDR3 reads CASGGTLRLFF. The CDR3 DNA is TGTGCCAGCGGCGGGACCCTTCGTCTGTTCTTC. The chain couples TRBV7-6 to TRBJ2-1; tentatively, D is TRBD2 (6 bases). Trimming took off 8 bases at V and 15 bases at J, with 17 bases between the two ends. CDR1 and CDR2 from the germline V gene are SGHVS and FNYEAQ. The CDR3 contains 11 residues.

There are a few counts of this clone. The chain couples TRBV6-5 to TRBJ1-2; 10 nucleotides match TRBD1. In germline, CDR1 is MNHEY, CDR2 SVGAGI. The ends lost 6 bases at V and 6 bases at J; junction bases unmatched: 4. The CDR3 spans 13 residues. The CDR3 is CASRGTGVDGYTF. The CDR3 region has the DNA TGTGCCAGCAGAGGGACAGGGGTGGATGGCTACACCTTC.

The chain is built from TRBV10-2 and TRBJ2-1; possibly TRBD1 for D (6 bases). The CDR3 is 12 amino acids. Per germline, CDR1 WSHSY and CDR2 SAAADI. Trimming removed 8 bases at V and 5 bases at J, with 10 bases between. CDR3 bases: TGCGCCAGCGGGGACATAAACAATGAGCAGTTCTTC. It translates to CASGDINNEQFF.

The rearrangement joins TRBV6-1 to TRBJ1-5; the D is unclear. Deletions cut 2 bases from V and 7 bases from J, with 12 bases between. The CDR3 runs 14 residues. Germline V gene sequence: CDR1 MNHNS, CDR2 SASEGT. CDR3: CASSESWVRQPQHF. In nucleotides, the CDR3 is TGTGCCAGCAGTGAATCCTGGGTCAGGCAGCCCCAGCATTTT.

This sequence joins TRBV10-3 and TRBJ1-1; 7 nucleotides agree with TRBD1. V shed 6 bases, J shed 5 bases, and the junction held 9 bases outside the gene matches. CDR3 length: 14 amino acids. Germline V lookup: CDR1 ENHRY, CDR2 SYGVKD. CDR3 residues: CAIRANQGETEAFF. CDR3 sequence (DNA): TGTGCCATCAGGGCTAATCAGGGGGAGACTGAAGCTTTCTTT.

This clone occurred a few times. V gene TRBV7-3 combines with J gene TRBJ2-3; D is unresolved. Trimming took off 5 bases at V and 4 bases at J, with 13 bases between the two ends. CDR3 size: 14 residues. The germline gives CDR1 SGHTA, CDR2 FQGTGA. The CDR3, as DNA: TGTGCCAGCAGCCCAACCAGCGCTTCAGATACGCAGTATTTT. Its translation: CASSPTSASDTQYF.

In its sample, this clone was seen once. This chain links TRBV25-1 with TRBJ1-2; no clear D. Per the germline V gene, CDR1 is MGHDK and CDR2 is SYGVNS. Between the trimmed V and J ends, which lost 4 bases and 7 bases, there was a span of 7 bases. The CDR3 is 11 amino acids. The CDR3 DNA is TGTGCCAGCAGTGTGTACACTGGCTACACCTTC. The encoded protein is CASSVYTGYTF.